Following are 9 T cell receptor beta chains from one sample sequenced in a study of blood T cell repertoires in COVID-19. TCRdb's copy holds only in-frame clones and misses some; the assay was immunoSEQ multiplex PCR. Here the sample spans fewer than 250,000 clones, 65% to 90% being singletons. Sequencing was performed on peripheral blood. The receptor source for this set is a middle-aged man with COVID-19, enrolled during active disease.

This chain uses TRBV18 with TRBJ2-2; the match to TRBD2 covers 14 bases. The CDR3 has 19 residues. Germline CDR1 and CDR2: KGHSH and LQKENI. Trimming took 1 base from V and 0 from J; bases not matched to a gene: 4. The CDR3 spells CASSPQGLAGVTNTGELFF. CDR3 nucleotide sequence: TGTGCCAGCTCACCACAGGGACTAGCGGGGGTAACGAACACCGGGGAGCTGTTTTTT.

The chain joins TRBV27 to TRBJ1-5; TRBD1 aligns across 7 bases. Germline values: CDR1 MNHEY, CDR2 SMNVEV (reference sequence). The J segment lost 0 bases and the V segment lost 4 bases, leaving 12 bases of the junction unmatched. This CDR3 region has 18 residues. CDR3 in amino acids: CASSSLRLGQYSNQPQHF. The CDR3 DNA reads TGTGCCAGCAGTTCCCTACGATTGGGACAGTATAGCAATCAGCCCCAGCATTTT.

The chain joins TRBV15 to TRBJ2-7; weak D call: TRBD1 (5 bases). The CDR3 has 15 amino acids. Germline lookup yields CDR1 LNHNV and CDR2 YYDKDF (reference sequence). The V and J ends lost 0 bases and 1 base respectively, with 10 bases between them. Written as DNA, the CDR3 is TGTGCCACCAGCAGAGATGGCAGGGTTTCCTACGAGCAGTACTTC. This sequence encodes CATSRDGRVSYEQYF.

In its sample, this clone was seen a few times. The chain combines TRBV19 with TRBJ1-5, with D possibly TRBD1 on 5 matching bases. The germline CDR1 and CDR2 sequences are LNHDA and SQIVND (reference sequence). V lost 6 bases and J lost 1, with 13 bases in between. There are 15 residues in the CDR3. The CDR3 region has the DNA TGTGCCAGTAGCTCAAGGGGCAGGAGCAATCAGCCCCAGCATTTT. Its protein is CASSSRGRSNQPQHF.

The J gene is TRBJ2-3, the V gene TRBV24-1; TRBD2 might be the D (5 bases). V lost 3 bases, J lost 3 bases, and 12 bases lay in between. Germline V gene sequence: CDR1 KGHDR, CDR2 SFDVKD. The CDR3 totals 15 residues. The CDR3 coding sequence is TGTGCCACCAGTGATCCTAGGGAGTCGACAGATACGCAGTATTTT. Protein product: CATSDPRESTDTQYF.

The chain has TRBV28 and TRBJ2-7; D gene uncertain. Trimming removed 3 bases from V and 1 base from J, with 13 bases in between. Germline V gene data show CDR1 as MDHEN and CDR2 as SYDVKM. The CDR3 extends over 15 amino acids. The CDR3 nucleotides read TGTGCCAGCAGTTTGGTCCGGAGCCGATCCTACGAGCAGTACTTC. This sequence encodes CASSLVRSRSYEQYF.

The V call is TRBV11-2, the J call TRBJ1-5; weak D call: TRBD1 (6 bases). Trimming pared 5 bases from V and 4 bases from J, leaving 21 bases between. This CDR3 comprises 17 residues. Germline CDR1 and CDR2: SGHAT and FQNNGV. CDR3 in amino acids: CASSPGGLDRVNQPQHF. CDR3 bases: TGTGCCAGCAGCCCGGGGGGGTTGGACAGAGTGAATCAGCCCCAGCATTTT.

The rearrangement joins TRBV6-6 to TRBJ2-3, with 7 bases that match TRBD2. The ends lost 5 bases at V and 6 bases at J; junction bases unmatched: 14. The CDR3 runs 16 residues. Germline values: CDR1 MNHNY, CDR2 SVGAGI (reference sequence). The CDR3 nucleotides read TGTGCCAGCAGTCGCGGGACTACCAGGTCGGGCGATACGCAGTATTTT. Translation gives CASSRGTTRSGDTQYF.

V gene TRBV7-8 combines with J gene TRBJ1-2; a possible D gene is TRBD1 (6 bases). CDR3 length: 17 amino acids. The germline gives CDR1 SGHVS, CDR2 FQNEAQ. The germline V and J ends were trimmed by 6 bases and 0 bases, with 20 bases remaining between them. CDR3 loop: CASRPAQGLETNYGYTF. As DNA, the CDR3 is TGTGCCAGCAGGCCAGCGCAGGGGTTAGAAACTAACTATGGCTACACCTTC. Complete variable domain (other parts from reference TRBV7-8 and TRBJ1-2): GAGVSQSPRYKVAKRGQDVALRCDPISGHVSLFWYQQALGQGPEFLTYFQNEAQLDKSGLPSDRFFAERPEGSVSTLKIQRTQQEDSAVYLCASRPAQGLETNYGYTFGSGTRLTVV.